Following are 26 T cell receptor beta chains from one sample sequenced in a study of cytomegalovirus exposure and HLA in healthy donors. Assay used: immunoSEQ multiplex PCR; TCRdb lists only in-frame clones, some missing. The sample comprises 90,000 or so clones, 75% to 90% of which are singletons, and 20% to 25% rests with the top ten. The sequenced sample consisted of PBMCs. The receptors were sampled from a man between 18 and 29 years old in good health and CMV-seropositive.

The chain has TRBV9 and TRBJ1-4, with D perhaps TRBD1 (6 bases). There are 15 residues in the CDR3. Trimming removed 0 bases at V and 4 bases at J, with 10 bases between. Per the germline V gene, CDR1 is SGDLS and CDR2 is YYNGEE. CDR3 sequence: CASSVEGQYNEKLFF. In DNA form, the CDR3 reads TGTGCCAGCAGCGTAGAAGGACAGTATAATGAAAAACTGTTTTTT.

This clone was picked up a small number of times. The chain is built from TRBV30 and TRBJ1-4, with D possibly TRBD1 on 5 matching bases. The CDR3 loop spans 13 amino acids. The germline V gene encodes CDR1 GTSNPN and CDR2 SVGIG (reference sequence). The V gene lost 6 bases and the J gene lost 8 bases, with 16 bases spanning the gap. CDR3 sequence reads: CACQTAQREKLFF. CDR3 nucleotides: TGTGCCTGTCAGACAGCCCAAAGGGAAAAACTGTTTTTT.

This clone was observed a single time. This sequence joins TRBV5-1 and TRBJ2-3; D unclear. The CDR3 covers 14 residues. Deletions cut 0 bases from V and 1 base from J, with 6 bases between. Germline CDR1 SGHRS, CDR2 YFSETQ. The CDR3 reads CASSLELGTDTQYF. The CDR3 DNA reads TGCGCCAGCAGCTTGGAGCTTGGCACAGATACGCAGTATTTT.

J is TRBJ1-1 and V is TRBV6-6; TRBD1 is a possible D gene (5 bases). The CDR3 is made up of 14 amino acids. The V gene's germline CDR1 is MNHNY and CDR2 SVGAGI (reference sequence). Between the trimmed V and J ends, which lost 6 bases and 4 bases, there was a span of 15 bases. For the CDR3, the DNA is TGTGCCAGCAGCCCACTTTCTACAGGCACTGAAGCTTTCTTT. It codes for CASSPLSTGTEAFF.

The chain combines TRBV5-6 with TRBJ2-5; 7 bases are a match to TRBD2. V gave up 4 bases and J gave up 6 bases; unmatched junction bases: 15. Germline V gene data show CDR1 as SGHDT and CDR2 as YYEEEE. CDR3 size: 16 residues. CDR3 protein: CASSPFEAGLVKTQYF. The CDR3 nucleotides are TGTGCCAGCAGCCCATTCGAAGCGGGACTGGTAAAGACCCAGTACTTC. Based on the CDR3 plus reference TRBV5-6 and TRBJ2-5, the full variable domain is DAGVTQSPTHLIKTRGQQVTLRCSPKSGHDTVSWYQQALGQGPQFIFQYYEEEERQRGNFPDRFSGHQFPNYSSELNVNALLLGDSALYLCASSPFEAGLVKTQYFGPGTRLLVL.

About this clone itself: Other DNA sequences from this sample encode an identical CDR3 as well. The genes are TRBV19 and TRBJ2-2, with 9 bases that match TRBD2. This CDR3 is 17 amino acids long. CDR1 and CDR2 (germline): LNHDA, SQIVND (reference sequence). J gave up 0 bases and V 3 bases, and 5 bases lay outside the gene matches. The CDR3 sequence: CASSIGASGTNTGELFF. CDR3 DNA sequence: TGTGCCAGTAGTATTGGGGCTAGCGGGACGAACACCGGGGAGCTGTTTTTT.

Comment on this clone: Different DNA sequences within this sample yield the same CDR3. The rearrangement joins TRBV7-9 to TRBJ2-2; TRBD1 agrees at 9 bases. CDR1 is SEHNR and CDR2 is FQNEAQ in the germline V gene (reference sequence). V shed 5 bases and J 3 bases; nucleotides not matched to a gene: 4. CDR3 length: 15 amino acids. CDR3 nucleotides: TGTGCCAGCAGCCCTAGGGACAGGGACACCGGGGAGCTGTTTTTT. As protein: CASSPRDRDTGELFF.

Points on this clone: Other nucleotide sequences from this sample produce the same CDR3. The gene calls are TRBV2 and TRBJ1-2; 7 bases align to TRBD1. Trimming took 4 bases from V and 4 from J; bases not matched to a gene: 0. The CDR3 totals 12 residues. Per germline, CDR1 SNHLY and CDR2 FYNNEI. The CDR3 DNA follows: TGTGCCAGCAGTGGACAGGGCTATGGCTACACCTTC. Translating it yields CASSGQGYGYTF.

The V call is TRBV11-1, the J call TRBJ1-1; D gene ambiguous. V was shortened by 5 bases and J by 4 bases, with 8 bases between the two germline ends. The CDR3 spans 12 residues. Germline CDR1 SGHAT, CDR2 FQDESV (reference sequence). For the CDR3, the DNA is TGTGCCAGCAGCCTGGCAGGCACTGAAGCTTTCTTT. Translating it yields CASSLAGTEAFF.

The J gene is TRBJ2-3, the V gene TRBV11-1; 7 bases line up with TRBD1. Germline V gene data show CDR1 as SGHAT and CDR2 as FQDESV (reference sequence). There are 15 residues in the CDR3. V shed 5 bases, J shed 6 bases, and the junction held 11 bases outside the gene matches. The CDR3 loop is CASSAGAGGQDTQYF. As DNA, the CDR3 is TGTGCCAGCAGCGCAGGGGCAGGGGGTCAGGATACGCAGTATTTT.

The chain carries TRBV9 and TRBJ1-3, with D tentatively TRBD1 (6 bases). V lost 5 bases to trimming and J lost 8 bases, with 23 bases between them. Germline V gives CDR1 SGDLS, CDR2 YYNGEE. CDR3 length equals 16 residues. The CDR3 here is CASSYGQQQGVDTIYF. The CDR3 nucleotides are TGTGCCAGCAGTTACGGACAGCAGCAGGGAGTAGACACCATATATTTT. Drawing the rest from reference TRBV9 and TRBJ1-3, the complete variable domain is DSGVTQTPKHLITATGQRVTLRCSPRSGDLSVYWYQQSLDQGLQFLIQYYNGEERAKGNILERFSAQQFPDLHSELNLSSLELGDSALYFCASSYGQQQGVDTIYFGEGSWLTVV.

V gene TRBV5-6 combines with J gene TRBJ2-3; unclear D gene. Germline CDR1 SGHDT, CDR2 YYEEEE. The V and J ends lost 0 bases and 2 bases respectively, with 4 bases between them. CDR3 length: 13 amino acids. The CDR3 nucleotides are TGTGCCAGCAGCTTGGCGTTCACAGATACGCAGTATTTT. Translation: CASSLAFTDTQYF.

This chain joins TRBV9 and TRBJ1-2; D unclear. V lost 0 bases and J lost 1, with 10 bases in between. The length of the CDR3 is 15 residues. Looked up from germline, CDR1 is SGDLS and CDR2 is YYNGEE. CDR3 region: CASSVEAGYNYGYTF. The CDR3 nucleotides read TGTGCCAGCAGCGTAGAGGCAGGCTATAACTATGGCTACACCTTC.

The genes are TRBV4-1 and TRBJ1-2; 8 positions agree with TRBD1. The trim removed 4 bases at V and 4 bases at J, leaving 8 bases unmatched. This CDR3 has 15 amino acids. Germline V lookup: CDR1 MGHRA, CDR2 YSYEKL. The DNA of the CDR3 is TGCGCCAGCAGCCCCGGACAGGGCCGCAGCTATGGCTACACCTTC. Its protein product is CASSPGQGRSYGYTF.

This clone was counted once. V gene TRBV11-2 combines with J gene TRBJ1-1; D remains unclear. The CDR3 has 13 amino acids. Per the germline V gene, CDR1 is SGHAT and CDR2 is FQNNGV. Deletions cut 2 bases from V and 0 bases from J, with 4 bases between. The CDR3 DNA reads TGTGCCAGCAGCTTAACGGTGAACACTGAAGCTTTCTTT. Its protein product is CASSLTVNTEAFF.

J is TRBJ1-2 and V is TRBV2; 11 positions match TRBD1. The CDR3 spans 14 residues. The V and J ends lost 6 bases and 7 bases, in that order; junction bases with no gene match: 7. In germline, CDR1 is SNHLY, CDR2 FYNNEI. The CDR3 sequence: CASRAGTGGGGYTF. CDR3 nucleotide sequence: TGTGCCAGCAGGGCCGGGACAGGGGGGGGTGGCTACACCTTC.

J is TRBJ2-7 and V is TRBV2; 9 bases are a match to TRBD1. Germline V gives CDR1 SNHLY, CDR2 FYNNEI. CDR3 length: 12 amino acids. The J segment lost 9 bases and the V segment lost 4 bases, leaving 4 bases of the junction unmatched. This CDR3 is CASSGTGGGQYF. The CDR3 nucleotides read TGTGCCAGCAGTGGCACAGGGGGCGGGCAGTACTTC.

Details on this clone: A read error may produce the germline difference seen at one junction end. The genes are TRBV2 and TRBJ2-4; 7 bases match TRBD1. CDR1 is SNHLY, CDR2 FYNNEI, per germline. This CDR3 has 13 residues. The CDR3: CASSKETGQRTLF. In DNA form, the CDR3 reads TGTGCCAGCAGTAAGGAGACGGGACAGCGGACCCTCTTC.

The J gene is TRBJ2-7, the V gene TRBV29-1, with a weak D call TRBD1 (6 bases). The CDR3 loop spans 15 amino acids. Trimming left V 7 bases short and J 1 base short, with 20 bases between. Looked up from germline, CDR1 is SQVTM and CDR2 is ANQGSEA. The CDR3 region is CSAITGQTNSYEQYF. In DNA, the CDR3 is TGCAGCGCCATAACCGGACAGACAAATTCCTACGAGCAGTACTTC.

The gene calls are TRBV28 and TRBJ1-2, with D tentatively TRBD1 (5 bases). This CDR3 has 15 amino acids. From germline, CDR1 is MDHEN and CDR2 SYDVKM. Trimming removed 5 bases from V and 6 bases from J, with 19 bases in between. The DNA of the CDR3 is TGTGCCAGCAGTCCCTACTCAACAGGTCTGAATGGCTACACCTTC. This encodes CASSPYSTGLNGYTF.

This rearrangement joins TRBV20-1 to TRBJ2-1; tentatively, D is TRBD2 (6 bases). The CDR3 length is 11 residues. V lost 1 base and J 8 bases, leaving 6 bases between the germline ends. CDR1 is DFQATT, CDR2 SNEGSKA, per germline (reference sequence). CDR3 amino acids: CSARGGDEQFF. The CDR3 coding sequence is TGCAGTGCTAGAGGGGGGGATGAGCAGTTCTTC.

This clone has a single count. The gene calls are TRBV4-2 and TRBJ2-1, with a weak D call TRBD2 (5 bases). Germline V gene lookup returns CDR1 LGHNA and CDR2 YNFKEQ. Trimming cost V 0 bases and J 10 bases, with 19 bases left between them. The CDR3 consists of 16 residues. CDR3 nucleotide sequence: TGTGCCAGCAGCCAAGAGGTTAGCGCCACCTCGGGGGAGCAGTTCTTC. Encoded protein: CASSQEVSATSGEQFF.

The chain recombines TRBV25-1 with TRBJ2-1; 7 bases map to TRBD2. Germline V CDR1 and CDR2: MGHDK, SYGVNS. The CDR3 is 15 residues long. V lost 4 bases, J lost 4 bases, and 7 bases stayed unmatched. CDR3 coding DNA: TGTGCCAGCAGTGGACTAGCTTCGCCTTACAATGAGCAGTTCTTC. It yields the protein CASSGLASPYNEQFF.

The V gene is TRBV19, the J gene TRBJ2-7, with TRBD1 matching over 8 bases. CDR1 LNHDA and CDR2 SQIVND come from the germline V gene (reference sequence). V gave up 6 bases and J gave up 4 bases; unmatched junction bases: 11. CDR3 length: 15 amino acids. The CDR3 spells CASSRRDRRPYEQYF. Written as DNA, the CDR3 is TGTGCCAGTAGCCGACGGGACAGGCGGCCTTACGAGCAGTACTTC.

This chain uses TRBV5-1 with TRBJ2-5, with D maybe TRBD1 (6 bases). Trimming shortened V by 4 bases and J by 4 bases, and 20 bases separated the two germline ends. The CDR3 is 16 residues long. The germline V gene has CDR1 SGHRS and CDR2 YFSETQ. This CDR3 reads CASSPPTGLVGETQYF. The CDR3 nucleotides are TGCGCCAGCAGCCCCCCTACAGGGCTCGTGGGAGAGACCCAGTACTTC.

This clone was picked up one time. The chain is built from TRBV28 and TRBJ2-5, with D possibly being TRBD1 (6 bases). The length of the CDR3 is 13 residues. The germline CDR1 and CDR2 sequences are MDHEN and SYDVKM. With 1 base removed from V and 4 bases from J, the gap between germline ends came to 7 bases. For the CDR3, the DNA is TGTGCCAGCAGTTTATTAGGGGGAGAGACCCAGTACTTC. Translation gives CASSLLGGETQYF. Filled out from reference TRBV28 and TRBJ2-5, the complete variable domain reads DVKVTQSSRYLVKRTGEKVFLECVQDMDHENMFWYRQDPGLGLRLIYFSYDVKMKEKGDIPEGYSVSREKKERFSLILESASTNQTSMYLCASSLLGGETQYFGPGTRLLVL.